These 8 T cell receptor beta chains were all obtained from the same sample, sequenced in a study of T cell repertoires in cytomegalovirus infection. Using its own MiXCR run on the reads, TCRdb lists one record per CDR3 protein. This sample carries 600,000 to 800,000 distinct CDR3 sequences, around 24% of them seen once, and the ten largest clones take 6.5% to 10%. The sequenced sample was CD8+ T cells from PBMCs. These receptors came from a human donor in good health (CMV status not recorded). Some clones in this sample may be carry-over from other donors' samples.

CDR3 DNA: TGTGCCAGCAGTGACGGGGGCAGGGGAAACACCGGGGAGCTGTTTTTT. This codes for CASSDGGRGNTGELFF. The chain uses TRBV25-1 and TRBJ2-2; TRBD1 or TRBD2 may be the D gene (6 bases each). The V gene lost 3 bases and the J gene lost 2 bases, with 13 bases spanning the gap. CDR1 is MGHDK, CDR2 SYGVNS, per germline. The CDR3 loop spans 16 amino acids.

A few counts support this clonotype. DNA of the CDR3: TGTGCCAGCAGCCCGGCGGTAGCGGGGCCCTCGGATACGCAGTATTTT. Its translation: CASSPAVAGPSDTQYF. The J gene is TRBJ2-3, the V gene TRBV7-8; 8 bases fit TRBD2. V trimming: 5 bases; J trimming: 6 bases; junction bases outside the gene matches: 13. The CDR3 covers 16 residues. Per the germline V gene, CDR1 is SGHVS and CDR2 is FQNEAQ.

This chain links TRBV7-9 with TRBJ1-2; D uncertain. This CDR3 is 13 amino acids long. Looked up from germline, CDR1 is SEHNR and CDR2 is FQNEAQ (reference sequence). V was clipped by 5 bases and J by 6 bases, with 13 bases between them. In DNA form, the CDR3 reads TGTGCCAGCAGCCCCTACCTGGGTGATGGCTACACCTTC. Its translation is CASSPYLGDGYTF. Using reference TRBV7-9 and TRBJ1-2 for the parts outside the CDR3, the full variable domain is DTGVSQNPRHKITKRGQNVTFRCDPISEHNRLYWYRQTLGQGPEFLTYFQNEAQLEKSRLLSDRFSAERPKGSFSTLEIQRTEQGDSAMYLCASSPYLGDGYTFGSGTRLTVV.

The CDR3 bases are TGCAGCGTTGAAGATACCCTAGCGGGAATCACAGATACGCAGTATTTT. It encodes CSVEDTLAGITDTQYF. The chain joins TRBV29-1 to TRBJ2-3, with 9 bases fitting TRBD2. Per the germline V gene, CDR1 is SQVTM and CDR2 is ANQGSEA. This CDR3 is 16 amino acids long. J lost 2 bases, V lost 0 bases, and 6 bases had no gene match.

This CDR3 reads CSARDRQSSYNSPLHF. The CDR3 DNA sequence: TGCAGTGCTAGAGATAGACAGAGCTCCTATAATTCACCCCTCCACTTT. The chain carries TRBV20-1 and TRBJ1-6; tentatively, D is TRBD1 (5 bases). The germline V and J ends were trimmed by 0 bases and 0 bases, with 9 bases remaining between them. Germline CDR1 reads DFQATT; CDR2 reads SNEGSKA (reference sequence). The CDR3 has 16 amino acids.

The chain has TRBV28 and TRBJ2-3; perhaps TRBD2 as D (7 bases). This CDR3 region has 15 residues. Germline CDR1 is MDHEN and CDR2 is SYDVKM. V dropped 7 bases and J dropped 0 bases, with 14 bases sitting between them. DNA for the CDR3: TGTGCCAGCAACTTGGGGGGGGCTAGCACAGATACGCAGTATTTT. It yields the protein CASNLGGASTDTQYF.

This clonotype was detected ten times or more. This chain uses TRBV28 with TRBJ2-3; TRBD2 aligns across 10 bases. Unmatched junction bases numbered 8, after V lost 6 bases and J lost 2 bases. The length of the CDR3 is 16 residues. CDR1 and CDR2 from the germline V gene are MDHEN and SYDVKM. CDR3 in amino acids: CASSSVLAGVTDTQYF. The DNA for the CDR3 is TGTGCCAGCAGCTCAGTCCTAGCGGGGGTCACAGATACGCAGTATTTT.

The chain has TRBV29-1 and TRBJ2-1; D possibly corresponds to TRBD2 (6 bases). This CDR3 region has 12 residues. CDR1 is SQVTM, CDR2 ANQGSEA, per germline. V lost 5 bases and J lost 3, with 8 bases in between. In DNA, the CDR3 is TGCAGCGTTTGGGGGGTCTACAATGAGCAGTTCTTC. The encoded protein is CSVWGVYNEQFF.